These 20 T cell receptor beta chains share one sample of origin, sequenced in a study of siplizumab effects on memory and regulatory T cells (dated 2019 in TCRdb). To prepare the library, the immunoSEQ multiplex PCR assay was applied. Drawn from immuneACCESS, this table holds only the in-frame rearrangements with V and J called that TCRdb kept. Clones are partly lost; checked studies trace under half to an unresolved V gene and leave the rest unexplained. The sample table records 55,000 to 65,000 clones; around 97% of these occur just once. 1.1% of the sample comes from the top ten. The sample consisted of naive CD8+ T cells sorted from blood. The cell subset or site label, read with the paper, signifies: unstimulated naive T cells. All receptors come from a human donor in good health.

In the case of this clone: Its ends do not fully match the called genes, so a read error is possible. This sequence joins TRBV27 and TRBJ2-1, with TRBD2 matching over 11 bases. The CDR3 runs 16 residues. Germline CDR1 and CDR2: MNHEY and SMNVEV (reference sequence). CDR3 coding DNA: TGTGCCAGCAGGTTATGGGCTAGCGGGGGGCGTAATGAGCAGTTCTTC. As protein: CASRLWASGGRNEQFF.

V and J are TRBV30 and TRBJ1-2, with a possible D match to TRBD1 (5 bases). The V gene lost 8 bases and the J gene lost 4 bases, with 14 bases spanning the gap. This CDR3 is 12 amino acids long. Germline CDR1 is GTSNPN and CDR2 is SVGIG (reference sequence). CDR3: CAGWGSFYGYTF. Written as DNA, the CDR3 is TGTGCCGGTTGGGGGTCTTTCTATGGCTACACCTTC.

This chain joins TRBV28 and TRBJ2-7, with TRBD2 identical over 8 bases. Germline loops: CDR1 MDHEN, CDR2 SYDVKM. V was clipped by 7 bases and J by 2 bases; unmatched bases: 7. This CDR3 spans 14 amino acids. CDR3 region: CASIGLARPYEQYF. The CDR3 bases are TGTGCCAGCATCGGACTAGCCCGTCCCTACGAGCAGTACTTC.

The chain combines TRBV19 with TRBJ2-3, with D perhaps TRBD2 (5 bases). The germline V gene encodes CDR1 LNHDA and CDR2 SQIVND (reference sequence). The V end was cut by 4 bases, the J end by 4 bases, with 12 bases between. The CDR3 sequence is 14 residues long. DNA of the CDR3: TGTGCCAGTAGTACGTGGGGAGCCGCAGATACGCAGTATTTT. Translation gives CASSTWGAADTQYF. Together with reference TRBV19 and TRBJ2-3, the CDR3 gives the full variable domain: DGGITQSPKYLFRKEGQNVTLSCEQNLNHDAMYWYRQDPGQGLRLIYYSQIVNDFQKGDIAEGYSVSREKKESFPLTVTSAQKNPTAFYLCASSTWGAADTQYFGPGTRLTVL.

The rearrangement links TRBV2 to TRBJ2-4; 7 bases line up with TRBD1. The V gene end was trimmed by 2 bases and the J gene end by 5 bases; junction bases not matched to a gene: 3. Germline CDR1 is SNHLY and CDR2 is FYNNEI. This CDR3 comprises 14 residues. CDR3 protein: CASSEWDSQNIQYF. The CDR3 nucleotides are TGTGCCAGCAGTGAATGGGACAGCCAAAACATTCAGTACTTC.

The CDR3 bases are TGTGCCAGCAGCTTAGGACGCCGGACTAGAGAGGAGACCCAGTACTTC. This translates into CASSLGRRTREETQYF. V gene TRBV11-2 combines with J gene TRBJ2-5; 7 bases align to TRBD2. Germline values: CDR1 SGHAT, CDR2 FQNNGV. This CDR3 spans 16 amino acids. The trim removed 1 base at V and 5 bases at J, leaving 10 bases unmatched.

V usage is TRBV11-1 and J usage is TRBJ2-5; 8 bases map to TRBD1. Germline V lookup: CDR1 SGHAT, CDR2 FQDESV (reference sequence). The V and J ends lost 5 bases and 1 base, in that order; junction bases with no gene match: 6. This CDR3 has 15 residues. The CDR3: CASSPGQGIQETQYF. In nucleotides, the CDR3 is TGTGCCAGCAGCCCAGGACAGGGTATCCAAGAGACCCAGTACTTC. The full variable domain, in which reference TRBV11-1 and TRBJ2-5 provide the parts outside the CDR3, is EAEVAQSPRYKITEKSQAVAFWCDPISGHATLYWYRQILGQGPELLVQFQDESVVDDSQLPKDRFSAERLKGVDSTLKIQPAELGDSAMYLCASSPGQGIQETQYFGPGTRLLVL.

This clone appeared once. The DNA of the CDR3 is TGTGCCAGCAGCCAAGATCAGGGACTACCTTACAATGAGCAGTTCTTC. Amino acids: CASSQDQGLPYNEQFF. The chain is built from TRBV4-2 and TRBJ2-1; 7 bases align to TRBD2. CDR1 is LGHNA, CDR2 YNFKEQ, per germline. The trim removed 0 bases at V and 4 bases at J, leaving 6 bases unmatched. The CDR3 contains 16 residues.

The chain carries TRBV11-3 and TRBJ2-5, with unresolved D. V was shortened by 1 base and J by 0 bases, with 6 bases between the two germline ends. This CDR3 has 14 amino acids. The germline V gene encodes CDR1 SGHNT and CDR2 YENEEA. In nucleotides, the CDR3 is TGTGCCAGCAGCTTAGCCCAGTACCAAGAGACCCAGTACTTC. Its translation: CASSLAQYQETQYF.

The CDR3 coding sequence is TGTGCCAGCAGCTTGGGACAGGGGGGAACCCAGTACTTC. As protein: CASSLGQGGTQYF. V usage is TRBV7-3 and J usage is TRBJ2-5; 11 bases are a match to TRBD1. The CDR3 consists of 13 residues. V shed 3 bases and J 8 bases; nucleotides not matched to a gene: 2. The germline CDR1 and CDR2 sequences are SGHTA and FQGTGA.

The chain employs TRBV9 and TRBJ2-7, with TRBD2 as a possible D gene (7 bases). V lost 4 bases to trimming and J lost 1 base, with 15 bases between them. The CDR3 runs 15 residues. Germline V gene lookup returns CDR1 SGDLS and CDR2 YYNGEE. CDR3: CASSPWGGGSYEQYF. The DNA of the CDR3 is TGTGCCAGCAGCCCCTGGGGGGGCGGGTCCTACGAGCAGTACTTC.

This sequence joins TRBV7-8 and TRBJ2-5; D is uncertain. V was shortened by 1 base and J by 6 bases, with 15 bases between the two germline ends. CDR3 size: 15 residues. In germline, CDR1 is SGHVS, CDR2 FQNEAQ. The CDR3: CASSLDHFGDKTQYF. CDR3 sequence (DNA): TGTGCCAGCAGCTTAGACCATTTTGGAGACAAGACCCAGTACTTC.

This rearrangement joins TRBV29-1 to TRBJ2-7, with D perhaps matching TRBD1 (5 bases). V gave up 7 bases and J gave up 3 bases, with 13 bases separating them. Germline assignment: CDR1 SQVTM and CDR2 ANQGSEA. The CDR3 has 12 residues. The CDR3 protein is CSGLTGYYEQYF. Here the CDR3 DNA reads TGCAGCGGACTTACAGGTTACTACGAGCAGTACTTC.

Written as DNA, the CDR3 is TGTGCCAGCAGCGCCTCTAGCGAGACCTACGAGCAGTACTTC. It specifies CASSASSETYEQYF. The V gene is TRBV9, the J gene TRBJ2-7; D is perhaps TRBD2 (6 bases). This CDR3 spans 14 amino acids. V lost 3 bases and J lost 2, with 12 bases in between. Germline assignment: CDR1 SGDLS and CDR2 YYNGEE.

J is TRBJ2-5 and V is TRBV27; D gene ambiguous. This CDR3 region has 14 residues. CDR1 and CDR2 (germline): MNHEY, SMNVEV (reference sequence). The V and J ends lost 2 bases and 0 bases respectively, with 7 bases between them. The CDR3 region is CASSLGYNQETQYF. The CDR3 DNA reads as TGTGCCAGCAGTTTAGGGTACAACCAAGAGACCCAGTACTTC.

The J gene is TRBJ2-1, the V gene TRBV6-5; D is perhaps TRBD2 (6 bases). The V end lost 0 bases, the J end lost 6 bases, and 15 bases lay between the germline ends. Germline V gene data show CDR1 as MNHEY and CDR2 as SVGAGI. The CDR3 has 16 amino acids. CDR3 protein: CASSYSVLAGSNEQFF. The CDR3 DNA reads as TGTGCCAGCAGTTACTCGGTCCTGGCGGGAAGCAATGAGCAGTTCTTC.

On this clone: One end of the junction varies from germline; a read error may be responsible. J is TRBJ2-3 and V is TRBV30; TRBD2 matches at 9 bases. This CDR3 region has 15 residues. The germline V gene has CDR1 GTSNPN and CDR2 SVGIG (reference sequence). CDR3: CAWSITGTSIDTQYF. CDR3 sequence (DNA): TGTGCCTGGAGTATAACCGGGACTAGCATAGATACGCAGTATTTT.

The rearrangement links TRBV11-3 to TRBJ2-1, with 12 bases aligning to TRBD2. The trim removed 3 bases at V and 8 bases at J, leaving 11 bases unmatched. Germline-derived CDR1 and CDR2 are SGHNT and YENEEA. The CDR3 is 17 residues long. The DNA for the CDR3 is TGTGCCAGCAGCTTGGGTCCCCTAGCGGGAGGGCCGTATGAGCAGTTCTTC. Translating gives CASSLGPLAGGPYEQFF.

This chain uses TRBV6-1 with TRBJ1-2, with unresolved D. V lost 8 bases to trimming and J lost 5 bases, with 9 bases between them. Germline lookup yields CDR1 MNHNS and CDR2 SASEGT. The CDR3 is 11 residues long. The DNA of the CDR3 is TGTGCCAGCCGACCCTTTTATGGCTACACCTTC. Translated, it gives CASRPFYGYTF.

V usage is TRBV5-8 and J usage is TRBJ2-1, with 11 nucleotides matching TRBD2. Germline V lookup: CDR1 SGHTS, CDR2 YDEGEE. J gave up 10 bases and V 5 bases, and 5 bases lay outside the gene matches. The CDR3 totals 13 residues. CDR3: CASRFSGRAEQFF. CDR3 in DNA: TGTGCCAGCAGATTTAGCGGGAGGGCCGAGCAGTTCTTC.